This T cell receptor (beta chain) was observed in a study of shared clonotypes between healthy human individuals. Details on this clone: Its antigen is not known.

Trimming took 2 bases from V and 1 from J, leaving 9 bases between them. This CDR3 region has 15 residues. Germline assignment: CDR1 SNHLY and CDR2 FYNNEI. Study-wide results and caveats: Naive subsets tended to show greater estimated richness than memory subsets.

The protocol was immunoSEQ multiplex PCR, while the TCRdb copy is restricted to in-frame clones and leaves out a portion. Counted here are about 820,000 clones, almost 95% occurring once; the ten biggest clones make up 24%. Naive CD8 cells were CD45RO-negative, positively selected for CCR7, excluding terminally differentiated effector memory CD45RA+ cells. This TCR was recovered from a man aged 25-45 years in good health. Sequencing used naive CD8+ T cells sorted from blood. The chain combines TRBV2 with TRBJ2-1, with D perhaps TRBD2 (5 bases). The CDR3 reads CASSESAVSYNEQFF. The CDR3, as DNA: TGTGCCAGCAGTGAATCAGCGGTTTCCTACAATGAGCAGTTCTTC.